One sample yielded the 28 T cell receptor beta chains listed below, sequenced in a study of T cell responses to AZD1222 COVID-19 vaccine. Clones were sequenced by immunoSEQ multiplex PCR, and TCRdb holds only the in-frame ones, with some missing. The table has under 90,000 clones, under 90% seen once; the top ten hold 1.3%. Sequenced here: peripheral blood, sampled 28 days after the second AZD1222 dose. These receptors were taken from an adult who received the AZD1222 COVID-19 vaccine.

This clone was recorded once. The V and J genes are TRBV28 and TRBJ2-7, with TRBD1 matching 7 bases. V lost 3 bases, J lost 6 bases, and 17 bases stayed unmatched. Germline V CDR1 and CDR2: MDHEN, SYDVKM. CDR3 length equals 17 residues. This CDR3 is CASSFPGQGQVPSEQYF. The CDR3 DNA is TGTGCCAGCAGTTTCCCGGGGCAAGGACAGGTTCCCTCCGAGCAGTACTTC.

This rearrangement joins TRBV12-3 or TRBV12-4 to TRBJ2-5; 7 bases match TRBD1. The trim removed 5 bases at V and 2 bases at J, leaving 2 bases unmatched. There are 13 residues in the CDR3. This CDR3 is CASSPTGQETQYF. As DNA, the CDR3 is TGTGCCAGCAGTCCGACAGGGCAAGAGACCCAGTACTTC.

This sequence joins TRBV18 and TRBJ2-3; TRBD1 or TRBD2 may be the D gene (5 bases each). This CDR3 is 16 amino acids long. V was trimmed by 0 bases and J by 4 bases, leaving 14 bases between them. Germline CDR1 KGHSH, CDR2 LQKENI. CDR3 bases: TGTGCCAGCTCACCACCGGGGGTTGGGGTCGCAGATACGCAGTATTTT. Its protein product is CASSPPGVGVADTQYF.

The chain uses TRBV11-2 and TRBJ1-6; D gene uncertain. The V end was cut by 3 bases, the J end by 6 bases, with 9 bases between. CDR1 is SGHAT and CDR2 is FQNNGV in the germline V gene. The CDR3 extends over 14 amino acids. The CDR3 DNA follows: TGTGCCAGCAGCTTGGAAGGACGTAATTCACCCCTCCACTTT. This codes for CASSLEGRNSPLHF.

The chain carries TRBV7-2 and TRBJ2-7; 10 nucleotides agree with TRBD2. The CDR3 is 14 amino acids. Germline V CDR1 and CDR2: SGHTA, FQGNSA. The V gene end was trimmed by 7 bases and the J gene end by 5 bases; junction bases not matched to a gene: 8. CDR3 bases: TGTGCCAGCAATCCGGGACTAGCGAACCACGAGCAGTACTTC. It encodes CASNPGLANHEQYF.

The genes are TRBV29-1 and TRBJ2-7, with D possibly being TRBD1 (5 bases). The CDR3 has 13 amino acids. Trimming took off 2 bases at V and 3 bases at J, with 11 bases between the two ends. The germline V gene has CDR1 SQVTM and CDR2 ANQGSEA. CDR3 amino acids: CSVEIQGNYEQYF. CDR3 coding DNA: TGCAGCGTTGAAATCCAGGGAAACTACGAGCAGTACTTC.

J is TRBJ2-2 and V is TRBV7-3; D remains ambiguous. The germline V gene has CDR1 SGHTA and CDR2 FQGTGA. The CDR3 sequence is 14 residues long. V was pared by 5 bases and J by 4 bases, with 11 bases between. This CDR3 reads CASSPEARTGELFF. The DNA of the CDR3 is TGTGCCAGCAGCCCCGAGGCTCGCACCGGGGAGCTGTTTTTT.

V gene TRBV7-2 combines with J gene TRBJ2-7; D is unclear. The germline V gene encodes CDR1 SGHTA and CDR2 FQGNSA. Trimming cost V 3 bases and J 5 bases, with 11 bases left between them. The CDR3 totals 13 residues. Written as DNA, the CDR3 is TGTGCCAGCAGCTTCAATCGATTCCACGAGCAGTACTTC. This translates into CASSFNRFHEQYF.

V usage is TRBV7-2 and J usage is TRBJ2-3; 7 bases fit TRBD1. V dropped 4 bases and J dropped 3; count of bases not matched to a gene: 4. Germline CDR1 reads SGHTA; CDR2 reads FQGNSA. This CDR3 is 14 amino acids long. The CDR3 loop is CASSSIQGTDTQYF. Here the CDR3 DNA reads TGTGCCAGCAGCTCCATACAGGGGACAGATACGCAGTATTTT.

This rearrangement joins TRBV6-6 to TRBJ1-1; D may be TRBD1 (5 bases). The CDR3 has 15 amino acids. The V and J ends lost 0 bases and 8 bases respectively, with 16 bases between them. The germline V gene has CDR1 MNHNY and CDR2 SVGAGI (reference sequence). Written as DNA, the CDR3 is TGTGCCAGCAGTTACTCGACCCGGGGCAGAATCGAAGCTTTCTTT. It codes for CASSYSTRGRIEAFF.

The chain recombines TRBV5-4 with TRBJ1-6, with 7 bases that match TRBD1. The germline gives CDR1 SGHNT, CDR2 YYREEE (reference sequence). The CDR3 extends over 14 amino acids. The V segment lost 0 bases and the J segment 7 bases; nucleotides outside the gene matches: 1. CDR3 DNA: TGTGCCAGCAGCTTGGGGGGACAGAATTCACCCCTCCACTTT. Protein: CASSLGGQNSPLHF.

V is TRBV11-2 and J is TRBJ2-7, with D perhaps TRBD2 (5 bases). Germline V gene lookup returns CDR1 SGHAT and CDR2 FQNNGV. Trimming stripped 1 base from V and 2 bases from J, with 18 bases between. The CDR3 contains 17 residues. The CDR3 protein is CASSLAEVGRYPYEQYF. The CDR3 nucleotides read TGTGCCAGCAGCTTAGCGGAGGTGGGAAGGTACCCCTACGAGCAGTACTTC.

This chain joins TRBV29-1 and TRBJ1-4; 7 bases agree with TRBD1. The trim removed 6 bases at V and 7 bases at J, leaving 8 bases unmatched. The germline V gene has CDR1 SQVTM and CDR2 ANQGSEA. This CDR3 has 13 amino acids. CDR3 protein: CSVAYRGGEKLFF. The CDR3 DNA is TGCAGCGTGGCTTACAGGGGAGGTGAAAAACTGTTTTTT.

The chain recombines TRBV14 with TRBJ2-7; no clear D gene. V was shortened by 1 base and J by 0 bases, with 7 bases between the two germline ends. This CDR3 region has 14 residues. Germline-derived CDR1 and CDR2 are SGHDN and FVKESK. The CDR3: CASSQGPGSYEQYF. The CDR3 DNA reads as TGTGCCAGCAGCCAAGGCCCTGGCTCCTACGAGCAGTACTTC.

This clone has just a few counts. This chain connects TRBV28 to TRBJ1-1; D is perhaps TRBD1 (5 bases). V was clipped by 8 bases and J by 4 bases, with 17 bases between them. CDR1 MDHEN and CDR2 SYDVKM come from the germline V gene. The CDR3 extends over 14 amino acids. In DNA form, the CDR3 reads TGTGCCAGCGACTCTCAGGGAGTCGGCACTGAAGCTTTCTTT. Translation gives CASDSQGVGTEAFF.

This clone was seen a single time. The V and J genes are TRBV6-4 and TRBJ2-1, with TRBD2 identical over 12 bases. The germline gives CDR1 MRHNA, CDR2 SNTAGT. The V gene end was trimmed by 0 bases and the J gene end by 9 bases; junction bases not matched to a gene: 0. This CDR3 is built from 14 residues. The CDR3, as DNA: TGTGCCAGCAGTGACTCGACTAGCGGGAGTGAGCAGTTCTTC. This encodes CASSDSTSGSEQFF.

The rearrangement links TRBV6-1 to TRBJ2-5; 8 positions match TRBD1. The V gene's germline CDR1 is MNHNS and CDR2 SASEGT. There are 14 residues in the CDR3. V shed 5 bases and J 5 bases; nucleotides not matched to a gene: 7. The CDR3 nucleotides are TGTGCCAGCAGTTCCACAGGGGGTTGGGAGACCCAGTACTTC. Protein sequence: CASSSTGGWETQYF.

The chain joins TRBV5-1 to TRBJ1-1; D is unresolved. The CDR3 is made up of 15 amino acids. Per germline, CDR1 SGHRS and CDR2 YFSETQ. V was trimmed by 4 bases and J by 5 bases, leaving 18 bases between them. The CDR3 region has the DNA TGCGCCAGCAGCCTCACGCGATGGGGAGAGACTGAAGCTTTCTTT. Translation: CASSLTRWGETEAFF.

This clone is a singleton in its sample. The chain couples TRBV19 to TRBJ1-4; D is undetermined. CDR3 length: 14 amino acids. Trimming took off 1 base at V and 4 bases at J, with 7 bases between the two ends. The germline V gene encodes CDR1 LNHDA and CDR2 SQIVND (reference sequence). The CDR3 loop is CASSIASNNEKLFF. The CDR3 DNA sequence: TGTGCCAGTAGTATAGCCAGCAATAATGAAAAACTGTTTTTT.

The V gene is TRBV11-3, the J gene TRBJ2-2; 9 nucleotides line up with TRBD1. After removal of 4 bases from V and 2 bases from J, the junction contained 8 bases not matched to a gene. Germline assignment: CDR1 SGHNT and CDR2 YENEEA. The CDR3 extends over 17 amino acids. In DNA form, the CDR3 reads TGTGCCAGCAGCTGGGGTCCGGGACAGGGAAACACCGGGGAGCTGTTTTTT. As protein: CASSWGPGQGNTGELFF. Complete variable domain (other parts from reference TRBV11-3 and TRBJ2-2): EAGVVQSPRYKIIEKKQPVAFWCNPISGHNTLYWYLQNLGQGPELLIRYENEEAVDDSQLPKDRFSAERLKGVDSTLKIQPAELGDSAVYLCASSWGPGQGNTGELFFGEGSRLTVL.

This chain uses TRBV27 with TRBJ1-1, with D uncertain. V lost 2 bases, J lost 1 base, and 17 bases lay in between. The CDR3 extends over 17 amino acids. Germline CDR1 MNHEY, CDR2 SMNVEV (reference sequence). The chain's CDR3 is CASSLRRSGGRNTEAFF. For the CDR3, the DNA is TGTGCCAGCAGTTTAAGGCGATCAGGAGGAAGGAACACTGAAGCTTTCTTT.

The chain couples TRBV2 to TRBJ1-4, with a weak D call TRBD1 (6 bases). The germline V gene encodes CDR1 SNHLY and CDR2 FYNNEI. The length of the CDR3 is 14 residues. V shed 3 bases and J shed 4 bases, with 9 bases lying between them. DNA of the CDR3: TGTGCCAGCAGTGACAGGGGAGATAATGAAAAACTGTTTTTT. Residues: CASSDRGDNEKLFF. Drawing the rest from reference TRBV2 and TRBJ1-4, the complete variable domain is EPEVTQTPSHQVTQMGQEVILRCVPISNHLYFYWYRQILGQKVEFLVSFYNNEISEKSEIFDDQFSVERPDGSNFTLKIRSTKLEDSAMYFCASSDRGDNEKLFFGSGTQLSVL.

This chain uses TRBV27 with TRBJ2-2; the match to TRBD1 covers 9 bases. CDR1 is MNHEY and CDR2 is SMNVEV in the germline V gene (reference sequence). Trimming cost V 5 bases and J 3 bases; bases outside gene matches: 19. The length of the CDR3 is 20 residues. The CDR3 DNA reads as TGTGCCAGCAGTGCTGGCCTCACCGGGACAGGGCTCTCCCACACCGGGGAGCTGTTTTTT. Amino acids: CASSAGLTGTGLSHTGELFF.

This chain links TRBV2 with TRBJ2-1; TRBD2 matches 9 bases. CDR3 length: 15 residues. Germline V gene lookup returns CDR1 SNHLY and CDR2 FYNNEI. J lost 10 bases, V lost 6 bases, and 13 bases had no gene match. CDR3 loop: CASSPAASGIVEQFF. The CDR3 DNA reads TGTGCCAGCAGCCCCGCCGCTAGCGGGATCGTGGAGCAGTTCTTC.

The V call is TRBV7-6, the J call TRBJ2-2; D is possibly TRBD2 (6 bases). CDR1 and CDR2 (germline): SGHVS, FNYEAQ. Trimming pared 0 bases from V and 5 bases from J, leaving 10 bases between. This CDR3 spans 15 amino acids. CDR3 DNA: TGTGCCAGCAGCTTAGCGGGAGGTCGTACCGGGGAGCTGTTTTTT. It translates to CASSLAGGRTGELFF.

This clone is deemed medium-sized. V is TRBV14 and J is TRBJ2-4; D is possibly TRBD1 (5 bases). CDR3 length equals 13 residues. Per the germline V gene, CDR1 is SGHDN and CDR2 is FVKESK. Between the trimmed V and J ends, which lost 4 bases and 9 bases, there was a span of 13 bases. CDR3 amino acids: CASSPFQGSIQYF. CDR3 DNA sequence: TGTGCCAGCAGCCCGTTTCAGGGTTCCATTCAGTACTTC. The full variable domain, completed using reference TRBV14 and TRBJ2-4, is EAGVTQFPSHSVIEKGQTVTLRCDPISGHDNLYWYRRVMGKEIKFLLHFVKESKQDESGMPNNRFLAERTGGTYSTLKVQPAELEDSGVYFCASSPFQGSIQYFGAGTRLSVL.

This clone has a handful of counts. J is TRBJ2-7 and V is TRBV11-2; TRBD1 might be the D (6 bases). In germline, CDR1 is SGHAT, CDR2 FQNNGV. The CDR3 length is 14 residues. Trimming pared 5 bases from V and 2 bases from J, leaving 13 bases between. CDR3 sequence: CASSTRTEPYEQYF. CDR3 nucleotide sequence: TGTGCCAGCAGCACCCGGACAGAGCCCTACGAGCAGTACTTC. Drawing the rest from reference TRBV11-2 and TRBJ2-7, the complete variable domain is EAGVAQSPRYKIIEKRQSVAFWCNPISGHATLYWYQQILGQGPKLLIQFQNNGVVDDSQLPKDRFSAERLKGVDSTLKIQPAKLEDSAVYLCASSTRTEPYEQYFGPGTRLTVT.

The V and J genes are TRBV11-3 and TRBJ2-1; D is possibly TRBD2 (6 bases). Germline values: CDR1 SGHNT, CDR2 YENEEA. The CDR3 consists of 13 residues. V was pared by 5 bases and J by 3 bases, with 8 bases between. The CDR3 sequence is CASSPGLYNEQFF. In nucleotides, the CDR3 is TGTGCCAGCAGCCCGGGACTCTACAATGAGCAGTTCTTC.